The rows below give T cell receptor beta chains drawn from one sample of a study of early T cells in non-severe SARS-CoV-2 infection. From the 5' RACE reads, TCRdb called clonotypes with MiXCR, one entry per CDR3 protein. The sample shows about 33,000 distinct CDR3 sequences, approximately 4.6% of them seen only once. The sample consisted of whole blood. These receptors were taken from an adult who was a healthcare worker with PCR-confirmed SARS-CoV-2 infection or an uninfected control (not recorded which). Both conserved end residues are part of each CDR3. The order of the fields is V gene, J gene, D gene, clone size, CDR3 protein, CDR3 DNA. A D gene is named only where the DNA matches it firmly. Part of the rows lack a size; the others show once, few, many or a class for expanded clones.

V gene: TRBV12-2; J gene: TRBJ2-1; D gene: .; clone size: many; CDR3 protein: CASRLADRHNEQFF; CDR3 DNA: TGTGCAAGTCGCTTAGCGGACAGGCACAATGAGCAGTTCTTC
V gene: TRBV6-6; J gene: TRBJ1-1; D gene: .; clone size: many; CDR3 protein: CASSYSGVAASSEAFF; CDR3 DNA: TGTGCCAGCAGTTACTCTGGGGTAGCCGCGAGCAGTGAAGCTTTCTTT
V gene: TRBV3-1; J gene: TRBJ2-5; D gene: .; clone size: many; CDR3 protein: CASSQERVETQYF; CDR3 DNA: TGTGCCAGCAGCCAAGAGCGAGTAGAGACCCAGTACTTC
V gene: TRBV11-3; J gene: TRBJ2-1; D gene: .; clone size: .; CDR3 protein: CASSLYRSSYNEQFF; CDR3 DNA: TGTGCCAGCAGCCTCTACAGGAGCTCCTACAATGAGCAGTTCTTC
V gene: TRBV4-3; J gene: TRBJ1-1; D gene: TRBD1; clone size: many; CDR3 protein: CASSLGQGQTEAFF; CDR3 DNA: TGCGCCAGCAGCCTGGGACAGGGTCAGACTGAAGCTTTCTTT
V gene: TRBV7-6; J gene: TRBJ2-7; D gene: .; clone size: many; CDR3 protein: CASSPMSSYEQYF; CDR3 DNA: TGTGCCAGCAGCCCAATGAGCTCCTACGAGCAGTACTTC
V gene: TRBV10-3; J gene: TRBJ2-1; D gene: .; clone size: .; CDR3 protein: CAISGRGNQGEQFF; CDR3 DNA: TGTGCCATCAGTGGCAGGGGTAATCAGGGTGAGCAGTTCTTC
V gene: TRBV29-1; J gene: TRBJ2-1; D gene: .; clone size: few; CDR3 protein: CSPSDPGSYNEQFF; CDR3 DNA: TGCAGCCCCTCTGATCCGGGTTCCTACAATGAGCAGTTCTTC
V gene: TRBV7-9; J gene: TRBJ1-1; D gene: .; clone size: many; CDR3 protein: CASSFWGADTEAFF; CDR3 DNA: TGTGCCAGCAGCTTCTGGGGCGCAGACACTGAAGCTTTCTTT
V gene: TRBV7-9; J gene: TRBJ1-4; D gene: TRBD1; clone size: many; CDR3 protein: CASSIQTGANEKLFF; CDR3 DNA: TGTGCCAGCAGCATTCAGACAGGGGCTAATGAAAAACTGTTTTTT
V gene: TRBV12-3/TRBV12-4; J gene: TRBJ2-3; D gene: TRBD2; clone size: many; CDR3 protein: CASSLPTSGGDTQYF; CDR3 DNA: TGTGCCAGCAGTTTACCGACTAGCGGGGGAGATACGCAGTATTTT
V gene: TRBV6-1; J gene: TRBJ2-7; D gene: .; clone size: many; CDR3 protein: CASSVYIYEQYF; CDR3 DNA: TGTGCCAGCAGCGTATATATCTACGAGCAGTACTTC
V gene: TRBV6-2/TRBV6-3; J gene: TRBJ1-5; D gene: .; clone size: many; CDR3 protein: CASTNGGFKQPQHF; CDR3 DNA: TGTGCCAGCACCAACGGGGGGTTCAAACAGCCCCAGCATTTT
V gene: TRBV30; J gene: TRBJ2-1; D gene: TRBD2; clone size: many; CDR3 protein: CAWSVRGTIYNEQFF; CDR3 DNA: TGTGCCTGGAGTGTACGGGGGACTATCTACAATGAGCAGTTCTTC
V gene: TRBV28; J gene: TRBJ2-5; D gene: TRBD1; clone size: few; CDR3 protein: CASSPGGREETQYF; CDR3 DNA: TGTGCCAGCAGTCCAGGGGGCCGGGAAGAGACCCAGTACTTC
V gene: TRBV24-1; J gene: TRBJ2-1; D gene: .; clone size: many; CDR3 protein: CATSDPRFTGYNEQFF; CDR3 DNA: TGTGCCACCAGTGACCCTAGGTTTACAGGTTACAATGAGCAGTTCTTC
V gene: TRBV3-1; J gene: TRBJ2-3; D gene: TRBD2; clone size: few; CDR3 protein: CASSQGRGDTDTQYF; CDR3 DNA: TGTGCCAGCAGCCAAGGCCGGGGGGACACAGATACGCAGTATTTT
V gene: TRBV6-5; J gene: TRBJ2-1; D gene: .; clone size: .; CDR3 protein: CASMLADRYNEQFF; CDR3 DNA: TGTGCCAGCATGCTTGCAGACCGATACAATGAGCAGTTCTTC
V gene: TRBV19; J gene: TRBJ1-4; D gene: TRBD1; clone size: many; CDR3 protein: CASSTISDRPRLFF; CDR3 DNA: TGTGCCAGTAGTACCATATCGGACAGGCCTCGACTGTTTTTT
V gene: TRBV7-9; J gene: TRBJ2-5; D gene: .; clone size: many; CDR3 protein: CASSRGAETQYF; CDR3 DNA: TGTGCCAGCAGCAGGGGGGCAGAGACCCAGTACTTC
V gene: TRBV9; J gene: TRBJ2-7; D gene: .; clone size: many; CDR3 protein: CASSVVPSYEQYF; CDR3 DNA: TGTGCCAGCAGCGTAGTCCCCAGCTACGAGCAGTACTTC
V gene: TRBV18; J gene: TRBJ1-2; D gene: TRBD1; clone size: many; CDR3 protein: CASSRADRSTYGYTF; CDR3 DNA: TGTGCCAGCTCACGGGCGGACAGGTCGACCTATGGCTACACCTTC
V gene: TRBV29-1; J gene: TRBJ2-1; D gene: TRBD1; clone size: many; CDR3 protein: CSVGTGGYNEQFF; CDR3 DNA: TGCAGCGTTGGAACAGGGGGCTACAATGAGCAGTTCTTC
V gene: TRBV20-1; J gene: TRBJ2-3; D gene: TRBD2; clone size: many; CDR3 protein: CSARLAGGPDTQYF; CDR3 DNA: TGCAGTGCAAGACTAGCGGGGGGGCCGGATACGCAGTATTTT
V gene: TRBV4-3; J gene: TRBJ1-3; D gene: TRBD1; clone size: few; CDR3 protein: CASSQVKGQGFENTIYF; CDR3 DNA: TGCGCCAGCAGCCAAGTTAAGGGACAGGGTTTTGAAAACACCATATATTTT
V gene: TRBV28; J gene: TRBJ1-1; D gene: .; clone size: many; CDR3 protein: CASSLGAGTEAFF; CDR3 DNA: TGTGCCAGCAGTTTGGGGGCAGGAACTGAAGCTTTCTTT
V gene: TRBV6-5; J gene: TRBJ2-7; D gene: .; clone size: .; CDR3 protein: CASSYSFTPGKREQYF; CDR3 DNA: TGTGCCAGCAGTTACTCCTTCACCCCGGGAAAGAGGGAGCAGTACTTC
V gene: TRBV15; J gene: TRBJ2-3; D gene: .; clone size: medium-sized; CDR3 protein: CATSRDRVSDTQYF; CDR3 DNA: TGTGCCACCAGCAGAGACAGGGTCTCAGATACGCAGTATTTT
V gene: TRBV7-2; J gene: TRBJ2-7; D gene: .; clone size: many; CDR3 protein: CASSLPGAYEQYF; CDR3 DNA: TGTGCCAGCAGCTTACCGGGAGCCTACGAGCAGTACTTC
V gene: TRBV12-3/TRBV12-4; J gene: TRBJ2-2; D gene: .; clone size: .; CDR3 protein: CASSFLMNTGELFF; CDR3 DNA: TGTGCCAGCAGCTTCCTAATGAACACCGGGGAGCTGTTTTTT
V gene: TRBV6-6; J gene: TRBJ2-4; D gene: .; clone size: .; CDR3 protein: CASSGLAGAIQYF; CDR3 DNA: TGTGCCAGCAGTGGACTCGCTGGGGCCATTCAGTACTTC
V gene: TRBV7-2; J gene: TRBJ2-3; D gene: .; clone size: .; CDR3 protein: CASSSTGPADTQYF; CDR3 DNA: TGTGCCAGCAGCTCAACAGGGCCCGCAGATACGCAGTATTTT
V gene: TRBV7-2; J gene: TRBJ2-2; D gene: TRBD2; clone size: .; CDR3 protein: CASSLETSGGTGELFF; CDR3 DNA: TGTGCCAGCAGCTTAGAGACTAGCGGGGGCACCGGGGAGCTGTTTTTT
V gene: TRBV24-1; J gene: TRBJ2-1; D gene: .; clone size: few; CDR3 protein: CATSDPLTEQFF; CDR3 DNA: TGTGCCACCAGTGACCCCCTGACTGAGCAGTTCTTC
V gene: TRBV5-6; J gene: TRBJ2-5; D gene: .; clone size: .; CDR3 protein: CASSLVPAGLQETQYF; CDR3 DNA: TGTGCCAGCAGCTTGGTTCCAGCGGGCCTCCAAGAGACCCAGTACTTC
V gene: TRBV5-4; J gene: TRBJ1-6; D gene: .; clone size: many; CDR3 protein: CASSLRSYRSSPLHF; CDR3 DNA: TGTGCCAGCAGCTTAAGGAGCTACAGGTCTTCACCCCTCCACTTT
V gene: TRBV2; J gene: TRBJ2-7; D gene: .; clone size: many; CDR3 protein: CASSGGMYEQYF; CDR3 DNA: TGTGCCAGCAGTGGCGGGATGTACGAGCAGTACTTC
V gene: TRBV4-3; J gene: TRBJ1-3; D gene: .; clone size: many; CDR3 protein: CASSQEENSGNTIYF; CDR3 DNA: TGCGCCAGCAGCCAGGAGGAAAACTCTGGAAACACCATATATTTT
V gene: TRBV6-1; J gene: TRBJ2-3; D gene: TRBD2; clone size: .; CDR3 protein: CASSEVTGGPDTQYF; CDR3 DNA: TGTGCCAGCAGTGAAGTGACGGGGGGGCCAGATACGCAGTATTTT
V gene: TRBV5-4; J gene: TRBJ2-6; D gene: .; clone size: many; CDR3 protein: CASSPASSGANVLTF; CDR3 DNA: TGTGCCAGCAGCCCCGCCAGCTCTGGGGCCAACGTCCTGACTTTC
V gene: TRBV2; J gene: TRBJ2-6; D gene: .; clone size: many; CDR3 protein: CASSTRRGANVLTF; CDR3 DNA: TGTGCCAGCTCAACTAGACGCGGGGCCAACGTCCTGACTTTC
V gene: TRBV10-1; J gene: TRBJ2-7; D gene: TRBD1; clone size: .; CDR3 protein: CASSESVGQGREQYF; CDR3 DNA: TGCGCCAGCAGTGAGTCGGTAGGACAGGGGCGTGAGCAGTACTTC
V gene: TRBV7-2; J gene: TRBJ2-3; D gene: .; clone size: many; CDR3 protein: CASSLEGPTDTQYF; CDR3 DNA: TGTGCCAGCAGCTTAGAAGGTCCCACAGATACGCAGTATTTT
V gene: TRBV6-5; J gene: TRBJ2-2; D gene: TRBD1; clone size: many; CDR3 protein: CASSYYRDRGTGELFF; CDR3 DNA: TGTGCCAGCAGTTACTACCGGGACAGGGGAACCGGGGAGCTGTTTTTT
V gene: TRBV7-9; J gene: TRBJ2-2; D gene: TRBD2; clone size: .; CDR3 protein: CASSQGLAGNTGELFF; CDR3 DNA: TGTGCCAGCAGCCAAGGACTAGCGGGGAACACCGGGGAGCTGTTTTTT
V gene: TRBV6-6; J gene: TRBJ2-3; D gene: TRBD2; clone size: .; CDR3 protein: CASSSPSGGASDTQYF; CDR3 DNA: TGTGCCAGCAGCTCGCCTAGCGGGGGGGCTTCAGATACGCAGTATTTT
V gene: TRBV2; J gene: TRBJ2-7; D gene: .; clone size: many; CDR3 protein: CASSREDEQYF; CDR3 DNA: TGTGCCAGCAGTAGGGAGGACGAGCAGTACTTC
V gene: TRBV7-9; J gene: TRBJ2-5; D gene: .; clone size: .; CDR3 protein: CASSWDSQETQYF; CDR3 DNA: TGTGCCAGCAGCTGGGACTCCCAAGAGACCCAGTACTTC
V gene: TRBV19; J gene: TRBJ2-3; D gene: .; clone size: few; CDR3 protein: CASSNTPLTTDTQYF; CDR3 DNA: TGTGCCAGTAGTAACACACCGCTCACCACAGATACGCAGTATTTT